These 32 T cell receptor beta chains originate from one sample sequenced in a study of prognosis after radiotherapy for stage I lung cancer. Two-round multiplex PCR, the amplification method, yielded TCR beta CDR3 from genomic DNA. Every TRBV and TRBJ gene had its own specific primer in first-round PCR. TCRdb recomputed calls from the multiplex PCR reads with MiXCR, one row per CDR3 protein. The sample holds some 14,000 distinct CDR3 sequences, roughly a third seen once. The source was PBMCs, collected before or after stereotactic body radiation therapy (not recorded which). The receptor source for this set is a donor of 50 years or more with non-small cell lung cancer.

In this sample, this clonotype turned up many times. The chain has TRBV28 and TRBJ2-7; TRBD2 agrees at 8 bases. The CDR3 has 18 amino acids. CDR1 is MDHEN, CDR2 SYDVKM, per germline. With V trimmed by 7 bases and J by 5 bases, 22 bases remained unmatched. CDR3 loop: CASTQPGRGGRRRHEQYF. Here the CDR3 DNA reads TGTGCCAGCACCCAACCGGGGCGGGGCGGGAGGCGTAGGCACGAGCAGTACTTC. The full variable domain, completed using reference TRBV28 and TRBJ2-7, is DVKVTQSSRYLVKRTGEKVFLECVQDMDHENMFWYRQDPGLGLRLIYFSYDVKMKEKGDIPEGYSVSREKKERFSLILESASTNQTSMYLCASTQPGRGGRRRHEQYFGPGTRLTVT.

The rearrangement uses TRBV27 and TRBJ2-7; D assignment may be TRBD1 or TRBD2 (5 bases each). This CDR3 has 15 residues. Germline values: CDR1 MNHEY, CDR2 SMNVEV (reference sequence). Between the trimmed V and J ends, which lost 7 bases and 0 bases, there was a span of 16 bases. DNA of the CDR3: TGTGCCAGCACCCCCATGGGGACCAACTCCTACGAGCAGTACTTC. It yields the protein CASTPMGTNSYEQYF.

This clonotype was seen at least ten times. The CDR3 DNA is TGTGCCAGCAGTTGGAGTACCGATAGCAATCAGCCCCAGCATTTT. The encoded protein is CASSWSTDSNQPQHF. The chain recombines TRBV27 with TRBJ1-5; D is undetermined. CDR1 and CDR2 from the germline V gene are MNHEY and SMNVEV (reference sequence). This CDR3 has 15 residues. V lost 4 bases, J lost 0 bases, and 10 bases lay in between.

This clonotype qualifies as medium-sized. This sequence joins TRBV11-2 and TRBJ2-1; tentatively, D is TRBD1 (5 bases). The CDR3 covers 14 residues. Trimming pared 0 bases from V and 5 bases from J, leaving 8 bases between. The germline CDR1 and CDR2 sequences are SGHAT and FQNNGV. CDR3 region: CASSLERTNNEQFF. DNA of the CDR3: TGTGCCAGCAGCTTAGAACGGACAAACAATGAGCAGTTCTTC. The whole variable domain, filled in from reference TRBV11-2 and TRBJ2-1, reads EAGVAQSPRYKIIEKRQSVAFWCNPISGHATLYWYQQILGQGPKLLIQFQNNGVVDDSQLPKDRFSAERLKGVDSTLKIQPAKLEDSAVYLCASSLERTNNEQFFGPGTRLTVL.

Points on this clonotype: It is likely a read error: a sequence one base away is far more abundant. The rearrangement joins TRBV6-9 to TRBJ2-6, with 7 bases that match TRBD1. Germline values: CDR1 MNHGY, CDR2 SVAAGI. There are 15 residues in the CDR3. The CDR3 region is CAGSESGGGANVLTF. The CDR3 coding sequence is TGTGCCGGCAGTGAATCAGGGGGTGGGGCCAACGTCCTGACTTTC.

This clonotype is medium-sized. This chain links TRBV7-9 with TRBJ2-1; D call uncertain. The germline gives CDR1 SEHNR, CDR2 FQNEAQ (reference sequence). V lost 1 base and J 3 bases, leaving 13 bases between the germline ends. CDR3 length equals 16 residues. The CDR3 sequence: CASSLDTSSNYNEQFF. The CDR3 DNA follows: TGTGCCAGCAGCTTAGATACTTCTTCGAACTACAATGAGCAGTTCTTC.

V is TRBV24-1 and J is TRBJ1-2; D is perhaps TRBD1 (6 bases). Germline V gene sequence: CDR1 KGHDR, CDR2 SFDVKD. V was clipped by 2 bases and J by 6 bases, with 12 bases between them. The CDR3 has 14 amino acids. The CDR3 loop is CATSDSGHIHGYTF. The CDR3 coding sequence is TGTGCCACCAGTGATTCGGGACATATCCATGGCTACACCTTC.

The chain joins TRBV6-2 or TRBV6-3 to TRBJ2-7, with 9 bases aligning to TRBD1. CDR1 is MNHEY and CDR2 is SVGEGT in the germline V gene. CDR3 length: 15 amino acids. V lost 6 bases, J lost 5 bases, and 11 bases stayed unmatched. In DNA form, the CDR3 reads TGTGCCAGCAGCCAGCCCGGGACAGGGCTTCACGAGCAGTACTTC. This gives the protein CASSQPGTGLHEQYF.

At least ten counts were recorded for this clonotype. The junction differs from germline at one of its ends, possibly a read error. This chain joins TRBV28 and TRBJ2-5; 8 bases align to TRBD1. This CDR3 spans 15 amino acids. The V gene's germline CDR1 is MDHEN and CDR2 SYDVKM. Here the CDR3 DNA reads TGTGCCAACAGTGGCTCAGGGGGCGCACCAGAGACCCAGTACTTC. This gives the protein CANSGSGGAPETQYF.

This clonotype was detected ten times or more. V is TRBV11-2 and J is TRBJ2-2; 13 bases align to TRBD2. From germline, CDR1 is SGHAT and CDR2 FQNNGV. Unmatched junction bases numbered 8, after V lost 4 bases and J lost 6 bases. This CDR3 region has 17 residues. The DNA of the CDR3 is TGTGCCAGCAGCTCAGGGGCACTAGCGGGAGGGCCCGGGGAGCTGTTTTTT. Protein product: CASSSGALAGGPGELFF.

The J gene is TRBJ1-1, the V gene TRBV28; D is undetermined. Germline V gene sequence: CDR1 MDHEN, CDR2 SYDVKM. V lost 6 bases and J lost 6, with 14 bases in between. The CDR3 has 13 amino acids. The CDR3 nucleotides read TGTGCCAGCAGCCACGTAGAGGTCTCTGAAGCTTTCTTT. Amino acid sequence: CASSHVEVSEAFF.

This clonotype appeared many times. The J gene is TRBJ1-3, the V gene TRBV9; no clear D gene. This CDR3 has 16 amino acids. V lost 0 bases and J 2 bases, leaving 12 bases between the germline ends. Germline-derived CDR1 and CDR2 are SGDLS and YYNGEE. The CDR3 DNA is TGTGCCAGCAGCGTAGGTTTTCTGCGGCCTGGAAACACCATATATTTT. As protein: CASSVGFLRPGNTIYF.

This clonotype was recorded many times. The chain has TRBV2 and TRBJ2-5, with TRBD1 as a possible D gene (6 bases). Trimming left V 1 base short and J 5 bases short, with 11 bases between. Germline CDR1 reads SNHLY; CDR2 reads FYNNEI. There are 14 residues in the CDR3. CDR3 protein: CASSEDRVVETQYF. The CDR3 DNA is TGTGCCAGCAGTGAAGACAGGGTGGTGGAGACCCAGTACTTC.

This chain connects TRBV20-1 to TRBJ2-1; 12 bases are a match to TRBD1. After removal of 4 bases from V and 6 bases from J, the junction contained 4 bases not matched to a gene. CDR3 length: 14 residues. Germline CDR1 and CDR2: DFQATT and SNEGSKA (reference sequence). CDR3 coding DNA: TGCAGTGCTACCCCGGGACAGGGGGCCAATGAGCAGTTCTTC. It specifies CSATPGQGANEQFF.

With regard to this clonotype: A much larger clone lies one base from this, so it may be a read error. No conserved phenylalanine or tryptophan ends this CDR3, so it is likely a read error. This rearrangement joins TRBV18 to TRBJ1-1; unclear D gene. The CDR3 has 13 amino acids. Trimming left V 3 bases short and J 6 bases short, with 11 bases between. The germline V gene has CDR1 KGHSH and CDR2 LQKENI. In DNA, the CDR3 is TGTGCCAGCTCACCCTCTGAGCAGGCTGAAGCTTTCCTT. It translates to CASSPSEQAEAFL.

By share of the sample, this clonotype is medium-sized (0.01 to 0.1%). This chain connects TRBV20-1 to TRBJ2-1, with D possibly being TRBD2 (6 bases). Germline V gives CDR1 DFQATT, CDR2 SNEGSKA (reference sequence). With 3 bases removed from V and 0 bases from J, the gap between germline ends came to 30 bases. The CDR3 is 21 amino acids. CDR3 region: CSASFRTTGLSNSSSYNEQFF. CDR3 DNA: TGCAGTGCTAGTTTCCGCACTACGGGACTTTCCAACTCCAGCTCCTACAATGAGCAGTTCTTC.

This clonotype was recorded only once. The V and J genes are TRBV6-5 and TRBJ1-2; D gene ambiguous. The CDR3 is 11 residues long. Trimming took 2 bases from V and 6 from J, leaving 4 bases between them. CDR1 and CDR2 (germline): MNHEY, SVGAGI. The chain's CDR3 is CASSYLDGYTF. CDR3 bases: TGTGCCAGCAGTTACCTCGATGGCTACACCTTC.

Within the sample, this clonotype is medium-sized. The CDR3 is CASSHRDLGEQYF. The CDR3 bases are TGTGCCAGCAGTCATCGGGACTTAGGCGAGCAGTACTTC. The V and J genes are TRBV6-1 and TRBJ2-7, with D maybe TRBD2 (6 bases). Germline CDR1 MNHNS, CDR2 SASEGT. V lost 5 bases and J 6 bases, leaving 14 bases between the germline ends. CDR3 length equals 13 residues.

This clonotype was recorded many times. The chain employs TRBV5-1 and TRBJ2-1, with 8 nucleotides matching TRBD1. CDR3 size: 15 residues. Germline V gene lookup returns CDR1 SGHRS and CDR2 YFSETQ. J was trimmed by 13 bases and V by 4 bases; bases with no gene match: 16. Here the CDR3 reads CASSTSGQGAFGQFF. The CDR3 bases are TGCGCCAGCAGCACCTCGGGCCAGGGGGCCTTTGGTCAGTTCTTC.

The chain is built from TRBV5-5 and TRBJ1-1; 7 positions match TRBD1. Germline-derived CDR1 and CDR2 are SGHKS and YYEKEE (reference sequence). J lost 2 bases, V lost 3 bases, and 4 bases had no gene match. The CDR3 spans 14 residues. The CDR3 nucleotides are TGTGCCAGCAGCTGGGGACAGATTAACACTGAAGCTTTCTTT. Its protein product is CASSWGQINTEAFF.

This clonotype was found many times. The chain couples TRBV9 to TRBJ2-1, with 16 bases matching TRBD2. J gave up 1 base and V 0 bases, and 4 bases lay outside the gene matches. CDR3 length: 19 amino acids. Per the germline V gene, CDR1 is SGDLS and CDR2 is YYNGEE. The chain's CDR3 is CASSVEGLAGGRSYNEQFF. CDR3 nucleotides: TGTGCCAGCAGCGTAGAGGGACTAGCGGGAGGGAGGTCCTACAATGAGCAGTTCTTC.

Remarks on this clonotype: A far larger clone lies a single base away; this is likely a read error. The rearrangement links TRBV6-4 to TRBJ1-4, with D possibly TRBD1 on 6 matching bases. The CDR3 loop spans 13 amino acids. The ends were cut back, 9 bases at V and 4 bases at J, with 12 bases in the middle. The germline CDR1 and CDR2 sequences are MRHNA and SNTAGT. As DNA, the CDR3 is TGTGCCAGATTGGACAGCGATAATGAAAAACTGTTTTTT. It translates to CARLDSDNEKLFF.

CDR3 DNA sequence: TGTGCCAGCAAGTTTTCGCAGGGTATCCACGAGCAGTACTTC. This sequence encodes CASKFSQGIHEQYF. This sequence joins TRBV12-3 or TRBV12-4 and TRBJ2-7; maybe TRBD1 (5 bases). This CDR3 contains 14 residues. Trimming removed 7 bases from V and 5 bases from J, with 18 bases in between.

The chain is built from TRBV11-2 and TRBJ2-7; 8 positions agree with TRBD1. The CDR3 is 11 amino acids. Looked up from germline, CDR1 is SGHAT and CDR2 is FQNNGV. After removal of 8 bases from V and 7 bases from J, the junction contained 4 bases not matched to a gene. DNA for the CDR3: TGTGCCAGCCCCAGGGGGCGAGAGCAGTACTTC. This encodes CASPRGREQYF.

This clonotype was counted once. This chain joins TRBV28 and TRBJ2-7; 10 positions agree with TRBD2. Losses at the gene ends were 2 bases for V and 4 bases for J; bases not matched to a gene: 11. This CDR3 comprises 17 residues. CDR1 is MDHEN, CDR2 SYDVKM, per germline. CDR3 loop: CASSLGPSGGFSYEQYF. The CDR3 DNA follows: TGTGCCAGCAGTTTAGGGCCTAGCGGGGGATTCTCATACGAGCAGTACTTC. The full variable domain, completed using reference TRBV28 and TRBJ2-7, is DVKVTQSSRYLVKRTGEKVFLECVQDMDHENMFWYRQDPGLGLRLIYFSYDVKMKEKGDIPEGYSVSREKKERFSLILESASTNQTSMYLCASSLGPSGGFSYEQYFGPGTRLTVT.

The chain links TRBV6-2 or TRBV6-3 to TRBJ2-2; D is undetermined. This CDR3 has 16 residues. The V end lost 5 bases, the J end lost 6 bases, and 19 bases lay between the germline ends. Germline CDR1 is MNHEY and CDR2 is SVGEGT. Here the CDR3 reads CASSEVQLHGAGELFF. The DNA for the CDR3 is TGTGCCAGCAGTGAAGTTCAGCTCCATGGCGCCGGGGAGCTGTTTTTT.

Many counts were recorded for this clonotype. V usage is TRBV28 and J usage is TRBJ2-2; 13 bases fit TRBD2. J was trimmed by 5 bases and V by 6 bases; bases with no gene match: 3. This CDR3 contains 15 residues. From germline, CDR1 is MDHEN and CDR2 SYDVKM. The CDR3 nucleotides read TGTGCCAGCAGACTAGCGGGGGGGCAAACCGGGGAGCTGTTTTTT. The encoded protein is CASRLAGGQTGELFF.

Comments on this clonotype: This likely traces to a read error, being one base from a far larger clone. This rearrangement joins TRBV20-1 to TRBJ2-7; 9 nucleotides line up with TRBD2. J was trimmed by 7 bases and V by 0 bases; bases with no gene match: 10. The CDR3 contains 15 residues. CDR1 DFQATT and CDR2 SNEGSKA come from the germline V gene (reference sequence). CDR3: CSARDGSGSSDEQYF. The CDR3, as DNA: TGCAGTGCTAGAGATGGTAGCGGGAGTTCTGATGAGCAGTACTTC.

There are many counts of this clonotype. This chain uses TRBV5-1 with TRBJ2-5; D assignment may be TRBD1 or TRBD2 (5 bases each). The CDR3 extends over 13 amino acids. Germline V gene data show CDR1 as SGHRS and CDR2 as YFSETQ. Trimming left V 2 bases short and J 3 bases short, with 8 bases between. DNA of the CDR3: TGCGCCAGCAGCTTACTGGGGGAAGAGACCCAGTACTTC. Its translation: CASSLLGEETQYF.

This clonotype was observed many times. The J gene is TRBJ1-5, the V gene TRBV27; no reliable D call. The CDR3 length is 17 residues. Germline CDR1 MNHEY, CDR2 SMNVEV (reference sequence). The V end was cut by 1 base, the J end by 1 base, with 14 bases between. The DNA of the CDR3 is TGTGCCAGCAGTTTATATCCCCCAATTTCAAGCAATCAGCCCCAGCATTTT. Its translation: CASSLYPPISSNQPQHF.

This chain joins TRBV19 and TRBJ2-5; D ambiguous. The germline CDR1 and CDR2 sequences are LNHDA and SQIVND (reference sequence). V dropped 9 bases and J dropped 1 base, with 12 bases sitting between them. CDR3 length: 13 residues. CDR3 nucleotide sequence: TGTGCCAGATCGCGCGCCGTCCAAGAGACCCAGTACTTC. Protein product: CARSRAVQETQYF.

The chain carries TRBV28 and TRBJ1-2, with no clear D. CDR1 and CDR2 from the germline V gene are MDHEN and SYDVKM. The CDR3 extends over 15 amino acids. Trimming removed 6 bases at V and 10 bases at J, with 24 bases between. The CDR3 sequence: CASRKPTGPINVYTF. Written as DNA, the CDR3 is TGTGCCAGCAGGAAGCCGACTGGACCGATTAATGTCTACACCTTC.